This T cell receptor beta chain derives from a study of technical replicates of blood from several donors. The repertoire was sequenced with immunoSEQ multiplex PCR; TCRdb's copy has only in-frame clones and lacks some. The table has tens of thousands of clones, about 93% seen once. Per germline, CDR1 GTSNPN and CDR2 SVGIG (reference sequence). The CDR3 is 15 residues long. V dropped 0 bases and J dropped 2 bases, with 10 bases sitting between them. This sequence was found in a human donor in good health. V is TRBV30 and J is TRBJ2-2; D gene unclear. The specimen sequenced was T cells isolated from PBMCs. The CDR3 region has the DNA TGTGCCTGGAGTGTACAGCTTATCAACACCGGGGAGCTGTTTTTT. Protein sequence: CAWSVQLINTGELFF.